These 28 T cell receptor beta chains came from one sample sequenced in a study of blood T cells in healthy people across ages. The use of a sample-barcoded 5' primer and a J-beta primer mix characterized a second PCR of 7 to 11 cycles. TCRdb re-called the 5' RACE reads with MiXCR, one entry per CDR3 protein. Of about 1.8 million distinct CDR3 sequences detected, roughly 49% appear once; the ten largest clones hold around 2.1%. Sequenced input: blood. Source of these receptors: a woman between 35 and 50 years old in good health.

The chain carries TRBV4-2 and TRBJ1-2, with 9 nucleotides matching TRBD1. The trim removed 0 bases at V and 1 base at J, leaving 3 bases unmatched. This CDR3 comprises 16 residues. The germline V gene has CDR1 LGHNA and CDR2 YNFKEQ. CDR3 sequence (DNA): TGTGCCAGCAGCCAAGAGGGACAGGGACTTAACTATGGCTACACCTTC. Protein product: CASSQEGQGLNYGYTF.

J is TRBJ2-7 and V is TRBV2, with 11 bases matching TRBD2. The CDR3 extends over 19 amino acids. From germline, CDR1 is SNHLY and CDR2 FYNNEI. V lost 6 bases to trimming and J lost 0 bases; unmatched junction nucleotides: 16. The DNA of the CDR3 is TGTGCCAGCAGCCTGACAGGGGCCGGGACTAGCGGAAGCTCCTACGAGCAGTACTTC. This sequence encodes CASSLTGAGTSGSSYEQYF.

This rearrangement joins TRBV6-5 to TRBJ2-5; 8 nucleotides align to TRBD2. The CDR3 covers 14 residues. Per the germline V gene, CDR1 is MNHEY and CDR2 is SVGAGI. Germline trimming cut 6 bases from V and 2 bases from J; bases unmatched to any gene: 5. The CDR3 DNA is TGTGCCAGCAGACTAGCGGAATTTCAAGAGACCCAGTACTTC. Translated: CASRLAEFQETQYF.

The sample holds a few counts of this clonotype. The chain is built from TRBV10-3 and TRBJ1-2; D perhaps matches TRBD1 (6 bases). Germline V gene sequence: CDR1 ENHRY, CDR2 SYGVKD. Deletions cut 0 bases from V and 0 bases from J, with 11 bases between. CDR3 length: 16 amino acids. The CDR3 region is CAISESNRESNYGYTF. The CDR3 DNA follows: TGTGCCATCAGTGAGTCTAACAGGGAGTCTAACTATGGCTACACCTTC.

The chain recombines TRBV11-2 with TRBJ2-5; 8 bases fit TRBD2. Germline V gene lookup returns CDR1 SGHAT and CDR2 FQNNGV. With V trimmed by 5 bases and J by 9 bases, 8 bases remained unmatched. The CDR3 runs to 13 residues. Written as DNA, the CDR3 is TGTGCCAGCAGCACGACCGGGACTAGGTCCCAGTACTTC. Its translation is CASSTTGTRSQYF.

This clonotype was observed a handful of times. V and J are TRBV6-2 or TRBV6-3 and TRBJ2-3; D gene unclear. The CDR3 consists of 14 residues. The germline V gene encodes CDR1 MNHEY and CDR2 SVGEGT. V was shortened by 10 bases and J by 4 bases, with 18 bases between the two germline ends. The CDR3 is CATQTAVVPDTQYF. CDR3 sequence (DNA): TGTGCCACCCAAACCGCAGTGGTACCAGATACGCAGTATTTT.

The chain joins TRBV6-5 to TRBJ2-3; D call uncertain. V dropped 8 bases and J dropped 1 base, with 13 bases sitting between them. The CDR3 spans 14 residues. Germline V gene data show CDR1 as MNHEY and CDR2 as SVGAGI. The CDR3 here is CASSAEFGTDTQYF. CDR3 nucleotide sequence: TGTGCCAGCTCGGCGGAGTTCGGCACAGATACGCAGTATTTT.

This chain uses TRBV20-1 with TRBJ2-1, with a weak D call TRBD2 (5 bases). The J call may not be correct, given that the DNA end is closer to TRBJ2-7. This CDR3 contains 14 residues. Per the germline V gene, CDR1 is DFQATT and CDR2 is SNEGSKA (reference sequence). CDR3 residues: CSARRENGHNEQYF. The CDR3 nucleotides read TGCAGTGCTAGAAGGGAGAATGGCCACAATGAGCAGTACTTC.

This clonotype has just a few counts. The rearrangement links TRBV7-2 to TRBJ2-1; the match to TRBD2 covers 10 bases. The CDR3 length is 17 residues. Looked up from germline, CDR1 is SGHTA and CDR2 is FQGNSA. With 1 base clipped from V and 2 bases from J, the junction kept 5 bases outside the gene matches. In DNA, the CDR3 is TGTGCCAGCAGCTTAGGTCTAGCGGGGGTTACCTACAATGAGCAGTTCTTC. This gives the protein CASSLGLAGVTYNEQFF.

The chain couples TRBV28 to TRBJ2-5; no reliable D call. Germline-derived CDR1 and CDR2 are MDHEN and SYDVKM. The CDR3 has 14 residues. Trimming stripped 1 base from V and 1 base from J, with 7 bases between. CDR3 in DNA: TGTGCCAGCAGTTTATTGCACAGCCAAGAGACCCAGTACTTC. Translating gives CASSLLHSQETQYF.

This CDR3 is CASRRGAYGYTF. CDR3 nucleotide sequence: TGTGCCAGCAGACGGGGGGCCTATGGCTACACCTTC. V is TRBV6-6 and J is TRBJ1-2; a weak D match, TRBD1 (6 bases). This CDR3 is 12 amino acids long. Looked up from germline, CDR1 is MNHNY and CDR2 is SVGAGI (reference sequence). V dropped 6 bases and J dropped 4 bases, with 9 bases sitting between them.

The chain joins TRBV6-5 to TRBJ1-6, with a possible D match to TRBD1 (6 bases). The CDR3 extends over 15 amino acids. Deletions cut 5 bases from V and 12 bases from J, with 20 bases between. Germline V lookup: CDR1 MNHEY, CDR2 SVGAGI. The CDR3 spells CASSNRDTNGVPLHF. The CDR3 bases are TGTGCCAGCAGTAACCGGGACACCAATGGGGTACCCCTCCACTTT.

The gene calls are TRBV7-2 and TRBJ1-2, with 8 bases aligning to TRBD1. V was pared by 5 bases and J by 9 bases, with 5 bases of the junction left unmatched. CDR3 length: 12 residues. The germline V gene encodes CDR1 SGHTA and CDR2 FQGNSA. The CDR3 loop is CASSDRQGSYTF. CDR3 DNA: TGTGCCAGCAGCGACAGACAGGGGAGCTACACCTTC.

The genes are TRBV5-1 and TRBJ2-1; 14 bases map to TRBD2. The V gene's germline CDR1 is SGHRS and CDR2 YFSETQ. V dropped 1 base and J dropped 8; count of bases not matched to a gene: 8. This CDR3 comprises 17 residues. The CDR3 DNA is TGCGCCAGCAGCTTGCCCCGAAGGACTAGCGGGGGGCATGAGCAGTTCTTC. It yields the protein CASSLPRRTSGGHEQFF.

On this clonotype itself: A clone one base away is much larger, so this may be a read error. The CDR3 DNA is TGTGCCAGCAGCACGGCCGCCTACGAGCAGTACTTC. Protein sequence: CASSTAAYEQYF. The rearrangement links TRBV7-2 to TRBJ2-7; the D is unclear. V lost 5 bases, J lost 2 bases, and 7 bases lay in between. The germline V gene encodes CDR1 SGHTA and CDR2 FQGNSA. The CDR3 has 12 residues.

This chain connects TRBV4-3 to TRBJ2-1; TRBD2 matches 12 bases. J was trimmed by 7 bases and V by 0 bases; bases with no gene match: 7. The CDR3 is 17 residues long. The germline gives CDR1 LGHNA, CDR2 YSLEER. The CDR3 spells CASSQDDLAGGPNEQFF. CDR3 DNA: TGCGCCAGCAGCCAAGATGACCTAGCGGGGGGGCCTAATGAGCAGTTCTTC.

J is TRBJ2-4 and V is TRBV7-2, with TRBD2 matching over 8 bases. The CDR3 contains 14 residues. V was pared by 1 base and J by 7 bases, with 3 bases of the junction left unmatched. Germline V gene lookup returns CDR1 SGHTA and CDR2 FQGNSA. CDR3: CASSLVGGVNIQYF. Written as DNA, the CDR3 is TGTGCCAGCAGCTTAGTCGGGGGGGTTAACATTCAGTACTTC.

The CDR3 reads CASRKARTGEKLFF. CDR3 sequence (DNA): TGTGCCAGCAGGAAAGCCAGGACGGGTGAAAAACTGTTTTTT. The chain combines TRBV6-1 with TRBJ1-4; D gene uncertain. Deletions cut 6 bases from V and 7 bases from J, with 15 bases between. Germline V gene sequence: CDR1 MNHNS, CDR2 SASEGT. The CDR3 runs to 14 residues.

The DNA of the CDR3 is TGTGCCAGCAGGCCCAGGGGCACTAGCACAGATACGCAGTATTTT. Protein sequence: CASRPRGTSTDTQYF. The chain joins TRBV28 to TRBJ2-3, with D perhaps TRBD1 (6 bases). The CDR3 loop spans 15 amino acids. The germline V gene has CDR1 MDHEN and CDR2 SYDVKM. Trimming left V 6 bases short and J 0 bases short, with 13 bases between. The variable domain in full, completed from reference TRBV28 and TRBJ2-3, reads DVKVTQSSRYLVKRTGEKVFLECVQDMDHENMFWYRQDPGLGLRLIYFSYDVKMKEKGDIPEGYSVSREKKERFSLILESASTNQTSMYLCASRPRGTSTDTQYFGPGTRLTVL.

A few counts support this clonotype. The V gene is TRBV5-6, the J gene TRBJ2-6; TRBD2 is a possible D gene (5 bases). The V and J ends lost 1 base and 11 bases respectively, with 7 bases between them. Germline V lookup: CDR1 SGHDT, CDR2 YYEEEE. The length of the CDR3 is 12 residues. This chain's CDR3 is CASSLRLYVLTF. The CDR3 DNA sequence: TGTGCCAGCAGCTTGAGACTATACGTCCTGACTTTC.

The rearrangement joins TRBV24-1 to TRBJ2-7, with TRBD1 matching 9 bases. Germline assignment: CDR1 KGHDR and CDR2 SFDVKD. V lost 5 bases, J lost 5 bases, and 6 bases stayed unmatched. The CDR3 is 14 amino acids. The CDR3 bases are TGTGCCACCAGTGCCCGGGACAGGGCCCACGAGCAGTACTTC. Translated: CATSARDRAHEQYF.

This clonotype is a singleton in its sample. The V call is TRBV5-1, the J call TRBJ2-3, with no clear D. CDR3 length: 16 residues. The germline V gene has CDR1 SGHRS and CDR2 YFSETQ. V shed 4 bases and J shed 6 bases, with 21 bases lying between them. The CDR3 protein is CASSPPSGRPGDTQYF. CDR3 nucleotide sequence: TGCGCCAGCAGCCCGCCCTCTGGGCGGCCCGGGGATACGCAGTATTTT.

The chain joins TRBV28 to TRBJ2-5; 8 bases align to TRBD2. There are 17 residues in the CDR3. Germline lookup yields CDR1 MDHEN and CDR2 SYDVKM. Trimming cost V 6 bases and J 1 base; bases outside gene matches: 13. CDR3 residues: CASRGTRSWATQETQYF. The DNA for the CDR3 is TGTGCCAGCAGGGGGACTAGATCCTGGGCCACCCAAGAGACCCAGTACTTC. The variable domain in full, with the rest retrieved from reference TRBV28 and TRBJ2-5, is DVKVTQSSRYLVKRTGEKVFLECVQDMDHENMFWYRQDPGLGLRLIYFSYDVKMKEKGDIPEGYSVSREKKERFSLILESASTNQTSMYLCASRGTRSWATQETQYFGPGTRLLVL.

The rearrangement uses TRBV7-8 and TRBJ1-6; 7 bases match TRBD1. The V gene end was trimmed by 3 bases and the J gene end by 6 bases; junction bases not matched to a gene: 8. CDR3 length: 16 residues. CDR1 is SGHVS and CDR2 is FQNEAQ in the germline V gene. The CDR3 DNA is TGTGCCAGCAGCTTTCCAGGGGGAACTTCTAATTCACCCCTCCACTTT. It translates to CASSFPGGTSNSPLHF.

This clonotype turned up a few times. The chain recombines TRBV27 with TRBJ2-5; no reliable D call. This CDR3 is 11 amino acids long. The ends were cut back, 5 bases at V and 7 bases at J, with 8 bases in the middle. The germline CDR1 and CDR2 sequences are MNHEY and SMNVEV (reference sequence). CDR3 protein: CASSDLLTQYF. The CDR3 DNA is TGTGCCAGCAGTGATCTATTGACCCAGTACTTC.

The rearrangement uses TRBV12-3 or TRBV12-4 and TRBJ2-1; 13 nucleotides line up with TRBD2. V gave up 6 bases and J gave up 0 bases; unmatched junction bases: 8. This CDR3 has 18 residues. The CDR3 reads CASRRTSGGVSSYNEQFF. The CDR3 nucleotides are TGTGCCAGCAGGCGGACTAGCGGGGGCGTTAGCTCCTACAATGAGCAGTTCTTC.

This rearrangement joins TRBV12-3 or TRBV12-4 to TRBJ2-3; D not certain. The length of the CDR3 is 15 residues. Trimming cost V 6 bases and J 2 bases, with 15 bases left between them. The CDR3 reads CASSPTPLPTDTQYF. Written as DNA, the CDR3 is TGTGCCAGCAGCCCAACACCGCTCCCCACAGATACGCAGTATTTT.

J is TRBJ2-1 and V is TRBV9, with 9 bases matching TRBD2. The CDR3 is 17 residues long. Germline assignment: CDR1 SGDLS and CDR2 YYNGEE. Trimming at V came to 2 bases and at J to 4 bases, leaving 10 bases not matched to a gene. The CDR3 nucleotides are TGTGCCAGCAGCGTTCCCCCTGTGAGCGGGGGGTACAATGAGCAGTTCTTC. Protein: CASSVPPVSGGYNEQFF.